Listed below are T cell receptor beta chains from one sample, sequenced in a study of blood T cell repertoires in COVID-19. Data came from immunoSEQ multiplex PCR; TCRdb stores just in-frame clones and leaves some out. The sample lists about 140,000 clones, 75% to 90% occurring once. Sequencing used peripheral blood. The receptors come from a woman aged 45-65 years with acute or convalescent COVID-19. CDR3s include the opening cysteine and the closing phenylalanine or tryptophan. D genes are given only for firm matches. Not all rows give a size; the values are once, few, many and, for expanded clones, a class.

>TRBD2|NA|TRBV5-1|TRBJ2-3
TGCGCCAGCAGCTTGGAAGGGCTAGCGGGGTTTCCTAGCACAGATACGCAGTATTTT
CASSLEGLAGFPSTDTQYF
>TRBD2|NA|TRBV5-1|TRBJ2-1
TGCGCCAGCAGCTTGTCAGCTAGCGGGAAGAACTACAATGAGCAGTTCTTC
CASSLSASGKNYNEQFF
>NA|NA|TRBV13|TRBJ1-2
TGTGCCAGCAGCTCCGGGATTAACTATGGCTACACCTTC
CASSSGINYGYTF
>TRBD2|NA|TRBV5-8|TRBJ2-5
TGTGCCAGCAGCCCCAGCGGGAGGGCCCGAGAGACCCAGTACTTC
CASSPSGRARETQYF
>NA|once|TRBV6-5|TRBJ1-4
TGTGCCAGCTTTCGACAGGAAAATAATGAAAAACTGTTTTTT
CASFRQENNEKLFF
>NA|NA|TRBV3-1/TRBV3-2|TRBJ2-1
TGTGCCAGCAGCCTCGGGACTCTTAGCTCCTACAATGAGCAGTTCTTC
CASSLGTLSSYNEQFF
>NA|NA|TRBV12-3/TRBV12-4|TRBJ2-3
TGTGCCAGCGCGGAATATTTCGATACGCAGTATTTT
CASAEYFDTQYF
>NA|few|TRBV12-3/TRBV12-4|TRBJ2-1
TGTGCCAGCAGATCTAGGGGTGAGCAGTTCTTC
CASRSRGEQFF
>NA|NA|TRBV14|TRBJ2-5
TGTGCCAGCAGCCAAGGTCCGGGAGAGACCCAGTACTTC
CASSQGPGETQYF
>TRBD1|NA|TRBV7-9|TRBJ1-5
TGTGCCAGCAGCTCGGGGACAGGTTATCAGCCCCAGCATTTT
CASSSGTGYQPQHF
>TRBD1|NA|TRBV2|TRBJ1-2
TGTGCCAGCTTTTCGGGGACAGGGGACAGATATGGCTACACCTTC
CASFSGTGDRYGYTF
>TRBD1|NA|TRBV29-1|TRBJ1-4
TGCAGCGTTTTTCGGGACAGCAGAGAAAAACTGTTTTTT
CSVFRDSREKLFF
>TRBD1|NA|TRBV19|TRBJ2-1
TGTGCCAGTAGTTTCGGACAGGGAGGTGAGCAGTTCTTC
CASSFGQGGEQFF
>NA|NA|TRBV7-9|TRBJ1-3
TGTGCCAGCAGCTTTTGGGGGCGCGGGTCTGGAAACACCATATATTTT
CASSFWGRGSGNTIYF
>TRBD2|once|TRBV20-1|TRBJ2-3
TGCAGTGCTAGTCGCGGGGGGGGCACAGATACGCAGTATTTT
CSASRGGGTDTQYF
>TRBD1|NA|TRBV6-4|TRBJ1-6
TGTGCCAGCAGTGACCGGGACAGGCTTAATTCACCCCTCCACTTT
CASSDRDRLNSPLHF
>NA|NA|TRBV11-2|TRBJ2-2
TGTGCCAGCAGCGCCGATCCCGGGGTAGGCGGGGAGCTGTTTTTT
CASSADPGVGGELFF
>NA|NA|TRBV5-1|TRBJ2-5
TGCGCCAGCAGCCCAGAGGGGGAAGAGACCCAGTACTTC
CASSPEGEETQYF
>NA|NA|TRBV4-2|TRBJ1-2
TGTGCCAGCAGCCAACCTCAGGGCTCCTATGGCTACACCTTC
CASSQPQGSYGYTF
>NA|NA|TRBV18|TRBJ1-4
TGTGCCAGCTCACCAAGGGAGCCCTATGAAAAACTGTTTTTT
CASSPREPYEKLFF
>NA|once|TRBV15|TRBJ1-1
TGTGCCACCAGCAGAGATGGGGCTGGAGAAGCTTTCTTT
CATSRDGAGEAFF
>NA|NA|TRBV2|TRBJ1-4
TGTGCCAGCGGAAGGGGGAAGAATGAAAAACTGTTTTTT
CASGRGKNEKLFF
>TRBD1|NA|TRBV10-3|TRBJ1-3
TGTGCCATCAGTGAGTCCGGGACAGGGGATGGAAACACCATATATTTT
CAISESGTGDGNTIYF
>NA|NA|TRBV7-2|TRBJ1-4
TGTGCCAGCAGCTTAGGGAATAGCGCTAATGAAAAACTGTTTTTT
CASSLGNSANEKLFF
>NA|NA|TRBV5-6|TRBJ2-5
TGTGCTAGCAGCGCTCTAGCGCCCCAAGAGACCCAGTACTTC
CASSALAPQETQYF
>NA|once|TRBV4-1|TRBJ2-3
TGCGCCAGCAGCCAAGATCGCGGCCCCAGCACAGATACGCAGTATTTT
CASSQDRGPSTDTQYF
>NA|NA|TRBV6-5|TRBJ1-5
TGTGCCAGCAGTCTCGGTTTTATGGGCAATCAGCCCCAGCATTTT
CASSLGFMGNQPQHF
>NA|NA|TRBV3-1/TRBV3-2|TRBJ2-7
TGTGCCAGCAGCCCTTTCGAGGGGGGGTACGAGCAGTACTTC
CASSPFEGGYEQYF
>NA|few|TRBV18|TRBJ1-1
TGTGCCAGCTCACCGGCATATTCCTTCACTGAAGCTTTCTTT
CASSPAYSFTEAFF
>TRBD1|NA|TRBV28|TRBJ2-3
TGTGCCAGCAGTTTACCCATAACAGGGGCCCTCACAGATACGCAGTATTTT
CASSLPITGALTDTQYF
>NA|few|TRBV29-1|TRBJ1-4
TGCAGCGCCTGCCGTGGACAAGATGAAAAACTGTTTTTT
CSACRGQDEKLFF
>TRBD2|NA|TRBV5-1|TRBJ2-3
TGCGCCAGCAGCAGCACTAGCGGCCCCGTAGGGGATACGCAGTATTTT
CASSSTSGPVGDTQYF
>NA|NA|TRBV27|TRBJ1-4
TGTGCCAGCAGTAGGGCGGGTCATGGTGAAAAACTGTTTTTT
CASSRAGHGEKLFF
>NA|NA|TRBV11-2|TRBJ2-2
TGTGCCAGCAGCTTATCTCTAGTGAACACCGGGGAGCTGTTTTTT
CASSLSLVNTGELFF
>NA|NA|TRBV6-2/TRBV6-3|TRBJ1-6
TGTGCCAGCAGCATGGAGCTAAGCTCCTATAATTCACCCCTCCACTTT
CASSMELSSYNSPLHF
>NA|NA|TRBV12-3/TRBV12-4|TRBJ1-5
TGTGCCAGCAGCCGACAGGTTCAGCCCCAGCATTTT
CASSRQVQPQHF